One sample yielded the 27 T cell receptor beta chains listed below, sequenced in a study of blood T cells in healthy people across ages. With a J-beta primer mix and a sample-barcoded 5' primer, a second PCR ran 7 to 11 cycles. TCRdb reanalysed the 5' RACE reads using MiXCR and keeps one entry per CDR3 protein. The sample has about 780,000 distinct CDR3 sequences, roughly 24% seen once. The same specimen was also included in a second study, on T cells of mothers and their children.

Sequenced sample: blood. The receptor source for this set is a boy aged 5-17 years in good health.

This chain connects TRBV9 to TRBJ2-5; D is unclear. V lost 4 bases and J lost 1, with 11 bases in between. The CDR3 extends over 14 amino acids. The V gene's germline CDR1 is SGDLS and CDR2 YYNGEE. For the CDR3, the DNA is TGTGCCAGCAGCACGAACTGGGCCCAAGAGACCCAGTACTTC. Translated, it gives CASSTNWAQETQYF.

This chain uses TRBV24-1 with TRBJ2-3, with D uncertain. The CDR3 has 13 amino acids. Germline lookup yields CDR1 KGHDR and CDR2 SFDVKD. V gave up 7 bases and J gave up 7 bases, with 14 bases separating them. The CDR3 nucleotides read TGTGCCACCAGCCCCCTGTCTGGGAATACGCAGTATTTT. Protein product: CATSPLSGNTQYF.

V usage is TRBV15 and J usage is TRBJ1-2; TRBD1 aligns across 7 bases. The CDR3 spans 15 residues. The ends lost 5 bases at V and 4 bases at J; junction bases unmatched: 10. Germline V gene data show CDR1 as LNHNV and CDR2 as YYDKDF (reference sequence). This chain's CDR3 is CATSGDPNRGYGYTF. The DNA for the CDR3 is TGTGCCACCAGCGGGGACCCTAACAGGGGCTATGGCTACACCTTC. Full variable domain (rest looked up from reference TRBV15 and TRBJ1-2): DAMVIQNPRYQVTQFGKPVTLSCSQTLNHNVMYWYQQKSSQAPKLLFHYYDKDFNNEADTPDNFQSRRPNTSFCFLDIRSPGLGDTAMYLCATSGDPNRGYGYTFGSGTRLTVV.

V and J are TRBV7-2 and TRBJ1-3; D might be TRBD1 (5 bases). The length of the CDR3 is 12 residues. The V end was cut by 5 bases, the J end by 8 bases, with 10 bases between. Germline V gene data show CDR1 as SGHTA and CDR2 as FQGNSA. CDR3: CASSADRDTIYF. In nucleotides, the CDR3 is TGTGCCAGCAGCGCCGACAGAGACACCATATATTTT.

The chain employs TRBV18 and TRBJ1-6; 7 bases map to TRBD1. The V gene end was trimmed by 5 bases and the J gene end by 0 bases; junction bases not matched to a gene: 7. This CDR3 has 17 amino acids. Germline V gene lookup returns CDR1 KGHSH and CDR2 LQKENI. In DNA form, the CDR3 reads TGTGCCAGCTCAGTGGGACAGCCGAGCTCCTATAATTCACCCCTCCACTTT. It specifies CASSVGQPSSYNSPLHF.

This clonotype occurred a few times. The chain joins TRBV3-1 to TRBJ1-2; D remains unclear. The germline V gene encodes CDR1 LGHDT and CDR2 YNNKEL (reference sequence). The V and J ends lost 7 bases and 5 bases respectively, with 11 bases between them. The CDR3 spans 12 residues. The CDR3 is CASNHEGYGYTF. The CDR3, as DNA: TGTGCCAGCAACCACGAAGGGTATGGCTACACCTTC.

The V gene is TRBV20-1, the J gene TRBJ2-2, with 7 bases lining up with TRBD1. This CDR3 region has 14 residues. Germline loops: CDR1 DFQATT, CDR2 SNEGSKA (reference sequence). V gave up 3 bases and J gave up 2 bases; unmatched junction bases: 3. The CDR3 region is CSARGTENTGELFF. CDR3 bases: TGCAGTGCTAGGGGGACAGAAAACACCGGGGAGCTGTTTTTT.

The chain couples TRBV18 to TRBJ2-1, with D perhaps being TRBD1 or TRBD2 (5 bases each). The CDR3 has 14 amino acids. Trimming took 3 bases from V and 8 from J, leaving 14 bases between them. Germline loops: CDR1 KGHSH, CDR2 LQKENI. The CDR3 coding sequence is TGTGCCAGCTCACCCATCGGGGCGCCGGATGAGCAGTTCTTC. It specifies CASSPIGAPDEQFF.

This clonotype was counted a few times. This rearrangement joins TRBV5-1 to TRBJ2-7; D might be TRBD1 (5 bases). Germline V gene data show CDR1 as SGHRS and CDR2 as YFSETQ. V lost 4 bases and J 1 base, leaving 15 bases between the germline ends. The CDR3 has 15 amino acids. The DNA of the CDR3 is TGCGCCAGCAGCCCCTCCCACAGGTTTTCCTACGAGCAGTACTTC. Translating it yields CASSPSHRFSYEQYF. Full variable domain (rest looked up from reference TRBV5-1 and TRBJ2-7): KAGVTQTPRYLIKTRGQQVTLSCSPISGHRSVSWYQQTPGQGLQFLFEYFSETQRNKGNFPGRFSGRQFSNSRSEMNVSTLELGDSALYLCASSPSHRFSYEQYFGPGTRLTVT.

The V gene is TRBV5-1, the J gene TRBJ2-3, with a tentative D call TRBD2 (5 bases). From germline, CDR1 is SGHRS and CDR2 YFSETQ. V lost 0 bases to trimming and J lost 3 bases, with 8 bases between them. This CDR3 contains 14 residues. CDR3 in DNA: TGCGCCAGCAGCTTGGAACTAGGGACAGATACGCAGTATTTT. Protein: CASSLELGTDTQYF.

The V and J genes are TRBV20-1 and TRBJ2-3; unclear D gene. The CDR3 loop spans 14 amino acids. Germline V gene lookup returns CDR1 DFQATT and CDR2 SNEGSKA (reference sequence). With 1 base removed from V and 2 bases from J, the gap between germline ends came to 10 bases. The CDR3, as DNA: TGCAGTGCTAGAGTAGGCCGCCTCACAGATACGCAGTATTTT. This sequence encodes CSARVGRLTDTQYF.

V gene TRBV5-8 combines with J gene TRBJ1-4, with TRBD1 identical over 8 bases. J gave up 8 bases and V 4 bases, and 16 bases lay outside the gene matches. The CDR3 length is 17 residues. Germline lookup yields CDR1 SGHTS and CDR2 YDEGEE. Here the CDR3 DNA reads TGTGCCAGCAGCCCCCCTGCCCGACAGGGGATGGGAGAAAAACTGTTTTTT. Translated: CASSPPARQGMGEKLFF.

This clonotype was picked up a small number of times. This chain connects TRBV20-1 to TRBJ2-5; D is perhaps TRBD1 or TRBD2 (6 bases each). This CDR3 contains 18 residues. The V end lost 0 bases, the J end lost 0 bases, and 20 bases lay between the germline ends. The germline V gene encodes CDR1 DFQATT and CDR2 SNEGSKA (reference sequence). The CDR3: CSARDNRGPGMYQETQYF. For the CDR3, the DNA is TGCAGTGCTAGAGATAACCGGGGGCCAGGAATGTACCAAGAGACCCAGTACTTC.

This clonotype was observed a handful of times. The chain joins TRBV12-3 or TRBV12-4 to TRBJ2-5; TRBD2 matches 13 bases. The CDR3 totals 16 residues. The ends lost 5 bases at V and 6 bases at J; junction bases unmatched: 9. This CDR3 reads CASSRPGTSGEKTQYF. The CDR3 nucleotides read TGTGCCAGCAGTCGGCCCGGGACTAGCGGGGAAAAGACCCAGTACTTC.

The chain is built from TRBV3-1 and TRBJ1-2; D gene unclear. In germline, CDR1 is LGHDT, CDR2 YNNKEL (reference sequence). V was clipped by 2 bases and J by 5 bases, with 9 bases between them. This CDR3 has 13 residues. Written as DNA, the CDR3 is TGTGCCAGCAGCCAATGGTCCGATTATGGCTACACCTTC. Its translation: CASSQWSDYGYTF.

This sequence joins TRBV12-3 or TRBV12-4 and TRBJ2-7; 7 bases align to TRBD1. Trimming removed 5 bases from V and 4 bases from J; junction bases left unmatched: 11. The CDR3 runs 15 residues. The CDR3 region is CASSLTGAPEYEQYF. The CDR3 bases are TGTGCCAGCAGTCTCACAGGGGCCCCTGAGTACGAGCAGTACTTC.

The rearrangement links TRBV6-2 or TRBV6-3 to TRBJ2-5; 15 bases map to TRBD2. TRBJ2-1 explains the end of the DNA better; the J call may be wrong. Germline V gives CDR1 MNHEY, CDR2 SVGEGT. This CDR3 has 19 amino acids. This chain's CDR3 is CASSSTPGLAGGIGNEQFF. The CDR3 DNA sequence: TGTGCCAGCAGTTCCACACCCGGACTAGCGGGGGGGATCGGGAATGAGCAGTTCTTC.

This sequence joins TRBV12-3 or TRBV12-4 and TRBJ2-5; D uncertain. This CDR3 region has 15 residues. Deletions cut 6 bases from V and 3 bases from J, with 17 bases between. In DNA, the CDR3 is TGTGCCAGCAGCTCCGAGGCTGGCGCTGAAGAGACCCAGTACTTC. Translation: CASSSEAGAEETQYF.

This rearrangement joins TRBV25-1 to TRBJ1-5; D unclear. The CDR3 contains 17 residues. V lost 4 bases and J lost 1, with 17 bases in between. Looked up from germline, CDR1 is MGHDK and CDR2 is SYGVNS. CDR3 amino acids: CASSACQGRASNQPQHF. The CDR3 bases are TGTGCCAGCAGTGCCTGTCAAGGACGAGCGAGCAATCAGCCCCAGCATTTT.

Remarks on this clonotype: This could be a read error, since a much larger clone is one nucleotide away. The chain recombines TRBV7-2 with TRBJ1-4; no reliable D call. The germline CDR1 and CDR2 sequences are SGHTA and FQGNSA. CDR3 length: 14 residues. The CDR3 sequence: CACSPDTANEKLFF. The CDR3 DNA is TGTGCCTGCAGCCCCGACACGGCTAATGAAAAACTGTTTTTT. The full variable domain, its missing parts supplied by reference TRBV7-2 and TRBJ1-4, is GAGVSQSPSNKVTEKGKDVELRCDPISGHTALYWYRQSLGQGLEFLIYFQGNSAPDKSGLPSDRFSAERTGGSVSTLTIQRTQQEDSAVYLCACSPDTANEKLFFGSGTQLSVL.

Only a few counts were recorded for this clonotype. This sequence joins TRBV29-1 and TRBJ2-1; 7 nucleotides line up with TRBD2. The last part of the DNA fits TRBJ2-7 better; the J call may be wrong. This CDR3 contains 16 residues. Germline values: CDR1 SQVTM, CDR2 ANQGSEA. Here the CDR3 reads CSVEKGPGGGPTEQYF. The CDR3 DNA sequence: TGCAGCGTTGAAAAAGGCCCGGGGGGAGGCCCTACCGAGCAGTACTTC.

This clonotype was seen a handful of times. The rearrangement links TRBV10-3 to TRBJ2-3; no firm D call. The CDR3 contains 13 residues. Per the germline V gene, CDR1 is ENHRY and CDR2 is SYGVKD. V was clipped by 6 bases and J by 5 bases, with 12 bases between them. CDR3 bases: TGTGCCATCAGGTCTGGGTTCGGAGATACGCAGTATTTT. This codes for CAIRSGFGDTQYF.

In its sample, this clonotype was seen a few times. The rearrangement uses TRBV3-1 and TRBJ1-4; no clear D. The CDR3 is 15 amino acids. V lost 0 bases and J lost 6, with 11 bases in between. Germline values: CDR1 LGHDT, CDR2 YNNKEL (reference sequence). CDR3 sequence (DNA): TGTGCCAGCAGCCAAGATAGGCGTTACCATGAAAAACTGTTTTTT. Translating gives CASSQDRRYHEKLFF. Full variable domain (remainder filled in from reference TRBV3-1 and TRBJ1-4): DTAVSQTPKYLVTQMGNDKSIKCEQNLGHDTMYWYKQDSKKFLKIMFSYNNKELIINETVPNRFSPKSPDKAHLNLHINSLELGDSAVYFCASSQDRRYHEKLFFGSGTQLSVL.

V and J are TRBV11-2 and TRBJ2-3, with 8 bases fitting TRBD2. The CDR3 runs 16 residues. Germline V gene lookup returns CDR1 SGHAT and CDR2 FQNNGV. V shed 5 bases and J 3 bases; nucleotides not matched to a gene: 10. CDR3 region: CASSPLRGGRTDTQYF. The DNA for the CDR3 is TGTGCCAGCAGCCCCTTACGGGGGGGGCGAACAGATACGCAGTATTTT.

The CDR3 reads CSASRRDTGELFF. In DNA, the CDR3 is TGCAGTGCTTCACGCAGGGACACCGGGGAGCTGTTTTTT. V gene TRBV20-1 combines with J gene TRBJ2-2; possible D gene TRBD1, 5 bases. V gave up 5 bases and J gave up 3 bases, with 10 bases separating them. The germline V gene encodes CDR1 DFQATT and CDR2 SNEGSKA (reference sequence). This CDR3 has 13 residues.

This clonotype was recorded a few times. The rearrangement joins TRBV7-2 to TRBJ1-4; D is unresolved. The CDR3 has 15 amino acids. Looked up from germline, CDR1 is SGHTA and CDR2 is FQGNSA. The V and J ends lost 2 bases and 0 bases respectively, with 7 bases between them. CDR3 DNA: TGTGCCAGCAGCTTAATCCCCGCAACTAATGAAAAACTGTTTTTT. Translation gives CASSLIPATNEKLFF. Full variable domain (missing parts from reference TRBV7-2 and TRBJ1-4): GAGVSQSPSNKVTEKGKDVELRCDPISGHTALYWYRQSLGQGLEFLIYFQGNSAPDKSGLPSDRFSAERTGGSVSTLTIQRTQQEDSAVYLCASSLIPATNEKLFFGSGTQLSVL.

This clonotype was counted a few times. V usage is TRBV28 and J usage is TRBJ2-2, with 8 bases fitting TRBD1. V was pared by 10 bases and J by 0 bases, with 13 bases of the junction left unmatched. Germline assignment: CDR1 MDHEN and CDR2 SYDVKM. The CDR3 totals 17 residues. DNA for the CDR3: TGTGCCACCCGTCGGGGGACAGGTTATCCGAACACCGGGGAGCTGTTTTTT. Its translation: CATRRGTGYPNTGELFF.